What follows are 14 T cell receptor beta chains derived from one specimen sequenced in a study of HIV-infected patients and healthy controls. MiXCR, run by TCRdb on the 5' RACE reads, gives a single entry per CDR3 protein. The data hold some 70,000 distinct CDR3 sequences, with 15% to 20% observed a single time. Material for sequencing was CD4+ T cells from blood. The receptors shown here come from a human donor in good health.

This clonotype was observed at least ten times. V and J are TRBV7-6 and TRBJ2-5; 7 bases line up with TRBD1. Germline CDR1 reads SGHVS; CDR2 reads FNYEAQ. CDR3 length: 15 residues. The V segment lost 4 bases and the J segment 5 bases; nucleotides outside the gene matches: 10. CDR3 loop: CASSSRQGAWETQYF. In DNA, the CDR3 is TGTGCCAGCAGCTCCCGACAGGGCGCTTGGGAGACCCAGTACTTC.

The rearrangement joins TRBV6-6 to TRBJ1-2; possibly TRBD1 for D (6 bases). V lost 7 bases and J 0 bases, leaving 6 bases between the germline ends. The CDR3 extends over 12 amino acids. Germline V lookup: CDR1 MNHNY, CDR2 SVGAGI (reference sequence). The CDR3 loop reads CASKGANYGYTF. CDR3 nucleotide sequence: TGTGCCAGCAAGGGGGCTAACTATGGCTACACCTTC.

This clonotype was observed at least ten times. The chain couples TRBV5-5 to TRBJ1-2; the D gene is possibly TRBD1 (5 bases). Germline V gene sequence: CDR1 SGHKS, CDR2 YYEKEE (reference sequence). V lost 1 base and J lost 3, with 10 bases in between. The CDR3 length is 14 residues. CDR3 sequence: CASSLTGLDYGYTF. CDR3 DNA: TGTGCCAGCAGCTTGACAGGACTTGACTATGGCTACACCTTC.

The chain uses TRBV6-5 and TRBJ2-7, with 7 bases that match TRBD2. This CDR3 has 15 residues. V trimming: 2 bases; J trimming: 7 bases; junction bases outside the gene matches: 11. Germline CDR1 is MNHEY and CDR2 is SVGAGI. CDR3 DNA sequence: TGTGCCAGCAGTTACGACAATCGGGGACTACAGGAGCAGTACTTC. The encoded protein is CASSYDNRGLQEQYF.

The table lists this clonotype with many counts. This rearrangement joins TRBV4-1 to TRBJ2-7; TRBD2 aligns across 7 bases. With V trimmed by 4 bases and J by 2 bases, 5 bases remained unmatched. CDR1 is MGHRA and CDR2 is YSYEKL in the germline V gene. The CDR3 loop spans 14 amino acids. CDR3: CASSRGLGTYEQYF. The CDR3 region has the DNA TGCGCCAGCAGCCGAGGACTAGGCACCTACGAGCAGTACTTC.

This clonotype was observed many times. CDR3 in DNA: TGTGCCAGCAGCTTACTGGCGGGAGGGCCTCCTCCTGAGCAGTTCTTC. Translated: CASSLLAGGPPPEQFF. V and J are TRBV11-1 and TRBJ2-1, with TRBD2 matching over 9 bases. This CDR3 contains 16 residues. J lost 9 bases, V lost 2 bases, and 11 bases had no gene match. Germline values: CDR1 SGHAT, CDR2 FQDESV (reference sequence).

This clonotype was recorded at least ten times. The chain links TRBV5-1 to TRBJ2-3, with 9 bases fitting TRBD1. The germline V gene encodes CDR1 SGHRS and CDR2 YFSETQ. This CDR3 comprises 15 residues. The V gene end was trimmed by 5 bases and the J gene end by 9 bases; junction bases not matched to a gene: 13. Here the CDR3 reads CASRPAGTGSLTQYF. CDR3 nucleotides: TGCGCCAGCAGACCAGCCGGGACAGGGTCCCTCACGCAGTATTTT.

The chain is built from TRBV10-3 and TRBJ2-3; TRBD2 matches at 12 bases. V lost 4 bases, J lost 4 bases, and 9 bases stayed unmatched. Germline V gives CDR1 ENHRY, CDR2 SYGVKD. There are 17 residues in the CDR3. CDR3 nucleotide sequence: TGTGCCATCAGTGCAAACGGACTAGCGGGATCGGCAGATACGCAGTATTTT. It translates to CAISANGLAGSADTQYF.

This rearrangement joins TRBV7-8 to TRBJ2-3; TRBD2 matches 11 bases. CDR3 length equals 16 residues. Germline V gene sequence: CDR1 SGHVS, CDR2 FQNEAQ. V lost 5 bases and J lost 2; bases outside the gene matches: 6. CDR3 nucleotide sequence: TGTGCCAGCAGCCCCCGACTAGCGGGGTTCACAGATACGCAGTATTTT. It specifies CASSPRLAGFTDTQYF.

The chain uses TRBV4-2 and TRBJ1-2, with D tentatively TRBD1 (5 bases). Germline CDR1 and CDR2: LGHNA and YNFKEQ. This CDR3 region has 13 residues. The V gene lost 2 bases and the J gene lost 6 bases, with 10 bases spanning the gap. CDR3 DNA sequence: TGTGCCAGCAGCCAATTGCAGGGAGATGGCTACACCTTC. Translation: CASSQLQGDGYTF.

This clonotype was observed a handful of times. V gene TRBV6-5 combines with J gene TRBJ1-1; no reliable D call. This CDR3 contains 14 residues. Trimming cost V 2 bases and J 5 bases, with 12 bases left between them. Germline-derived CDR1 and CDR2 are MNHEY and SVGAGI. The DNA for the CDR3 is TGTGCCAGCAGTTACGGGTCAGGTCGAACTGAAGCTTTCTTT. Translation: CASSYGSGRTEAFF.

In this sample, this clonotype turned up many times. The J gene is TRBJ1-2, the V gene TRBV6-5; no firm D call. CDR1 and CDR2 (germline): MNHEY, SVGAGI. The CDR3 has 14 residues. Trimming left V 7 bases short and J 3 bases short, with 15 bases between. CDR3 amino acids: CASTLRSGDYGYTF. In nucleotides, the CDR3 is TGTGCCAGCACTCTTCGGTCAGGCGACTATGGCTACACCTTC.

There are a few counts of this clonotype. The rearrangement joins TRBV19 to TRBJ2-7, with 8 bases lining up with TRBD1. The germline V gene has CDR1 LNHDA and CDR2 SQIVND (reference sequence). V lost 5 bases and J lost 1; bases outside the gene matches: 7. The CDR3 covers 15 residues. The CDR3 loop is CASSPRGRGSYEQYF. The CDR3 region has the DNA TGTGCCAGTAGTCCCAGGGGGCGCGGGTCCTACGAGCAGTACTTC. Drawing the rest from reference TRBV19 and TRBJ2-7, the complete variable domain is DGGITQSPKYLFRKEGQNVTLSCEQNLNHDAMYWYRQDPGQGLRLIYYSQIVNDFQKGDIAEGYSVSREKKESFPLTVTSAQKNPTAFYLCASSPRGRGSYEQYFGPGTRLTVT.

This clonotype was detected many times. The rearrangement joins TRBV27 to TRBJ1-1; weak D call: TRBD1 (5 bases). Germline V CDR1 and CDR2: MNHEY, SMNVEV (reference sequence). The CDR3 totals 13 residues. Trimming removed 2 bases from V and 1 base from J, with 5 bases in between. The CDR3 nucleotides are TGTGCCAGCAGTTTAGACAGGAACACTGAAGCTTTCTTT. This translates into CASSLDRNTEAFF.